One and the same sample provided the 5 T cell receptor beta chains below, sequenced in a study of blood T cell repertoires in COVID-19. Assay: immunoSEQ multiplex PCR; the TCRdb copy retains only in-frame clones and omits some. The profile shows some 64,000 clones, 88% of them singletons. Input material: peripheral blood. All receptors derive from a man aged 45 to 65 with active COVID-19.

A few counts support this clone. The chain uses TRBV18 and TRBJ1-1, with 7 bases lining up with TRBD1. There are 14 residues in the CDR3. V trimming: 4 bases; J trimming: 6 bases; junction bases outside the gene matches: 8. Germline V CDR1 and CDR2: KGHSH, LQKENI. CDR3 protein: CASSREAQGAEAFF. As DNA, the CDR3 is TGTGCCAGCTCACGGGAGGCCCAGGGGGCTGAAGCTTTCTTT.

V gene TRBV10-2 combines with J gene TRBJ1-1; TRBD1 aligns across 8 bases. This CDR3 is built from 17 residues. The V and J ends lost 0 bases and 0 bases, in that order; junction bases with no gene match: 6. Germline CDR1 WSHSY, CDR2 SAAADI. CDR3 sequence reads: CASSESGRGRMNTEAFF. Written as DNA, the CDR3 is TGCGCCAGCAGTGAGTCGGGCAGGGGGCGAATGAACACTGAAGCTTTCTTT.

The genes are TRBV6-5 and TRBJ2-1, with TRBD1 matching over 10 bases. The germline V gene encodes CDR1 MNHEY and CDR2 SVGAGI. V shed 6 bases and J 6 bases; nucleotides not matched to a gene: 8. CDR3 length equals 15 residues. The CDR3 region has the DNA TGTGCCAGCAGCCGGCCCGGGACAGGGGTCAATGAGCAGTTCTTC. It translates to CASSRPGTGVNEQFF.

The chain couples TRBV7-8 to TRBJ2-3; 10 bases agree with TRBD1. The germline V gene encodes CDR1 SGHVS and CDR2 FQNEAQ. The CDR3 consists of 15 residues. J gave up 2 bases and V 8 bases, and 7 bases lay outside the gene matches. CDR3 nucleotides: TGTGCCAGCCAAGTAGACAGGGGGCCCACAGATACGCAGTATTTT. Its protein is CASQVDRGPTDTQYF.

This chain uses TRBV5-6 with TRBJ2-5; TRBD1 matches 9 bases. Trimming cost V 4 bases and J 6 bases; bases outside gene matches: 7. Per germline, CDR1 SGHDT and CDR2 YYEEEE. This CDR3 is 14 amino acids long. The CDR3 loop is CASSPGQGMKTQYF. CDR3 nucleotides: TGTGCCAGCAGCCCGGGACAGGGTATGAAGACCCAGTACTTC.